These T cell receptor beta chains were read from a single sample in a study of shared clonotypes between healthy human individuals. Measured with immunoSEQ multiplex PCR; TCRdb has only the in-frame clones, and not every one. The sample carries around 1 million clones, less than 85% recorded once. Specimen: memory CD4+ T cells sorted from blood. Receptor source: a man between 18 and 29 years old in good health. Both conserved end residues are part of each CDR3.

V	J	CDR3
TRBV28	TRBJ2-7	CASSLLTGTYEQYF
TRBV30	TRBJ2-7	CAWSVEGGGAYEQYF
TRBV18	TRBJ2-1	CASSPQSGYNEQFF
TRBV18	TRBJ1-1	CASSEQGLSMNTEAFF
TRBV4-3	TRBJ2-7	CASSQDLVPYEQYF
TRBV5-4	TRBJ2-3	CASSLPTTDTQYF
TRBV2	TRBJ1-4	CASNIRDSEKLFF
TRBV7-2	TRBJ1-3	CASSLVFGNTIYF
TRBV29-1	TRBJ2-7	CSVEGRSPSEQYF
TRBV6-6	TRBJ2-7	CASNPGQSYEQYF
TRBV2	TRBJ2-7	CASSQTRFLSSYEQYF
TRBV19	TRBJ2-2	CASSISSGRELFF
TRBV6-5	TRBJ2-2	CASSRTGELFF
TRBV18	TRBJ2-5	CASSPIPGQETQYF
TRBV7-9	TRBJ1-1	CASSSDRGGHTEAFF
TRBV6-6	TRBJ1-2	CASSRLGHGYTF
TRBV6-1	TRBJ1-4	CASRMDGRLFF
TRBV18	TRBJ1-6	CASSPPRVNSPLHF
TRBV21-1	TRBJ1-1	CASSSRAGGTEAFF
TRBV2	TRBJ1-1	CASSVTGGVGTEAFF
TRBV4-1	TRBJ1-1	CASSQFPRQGAWTEAFF